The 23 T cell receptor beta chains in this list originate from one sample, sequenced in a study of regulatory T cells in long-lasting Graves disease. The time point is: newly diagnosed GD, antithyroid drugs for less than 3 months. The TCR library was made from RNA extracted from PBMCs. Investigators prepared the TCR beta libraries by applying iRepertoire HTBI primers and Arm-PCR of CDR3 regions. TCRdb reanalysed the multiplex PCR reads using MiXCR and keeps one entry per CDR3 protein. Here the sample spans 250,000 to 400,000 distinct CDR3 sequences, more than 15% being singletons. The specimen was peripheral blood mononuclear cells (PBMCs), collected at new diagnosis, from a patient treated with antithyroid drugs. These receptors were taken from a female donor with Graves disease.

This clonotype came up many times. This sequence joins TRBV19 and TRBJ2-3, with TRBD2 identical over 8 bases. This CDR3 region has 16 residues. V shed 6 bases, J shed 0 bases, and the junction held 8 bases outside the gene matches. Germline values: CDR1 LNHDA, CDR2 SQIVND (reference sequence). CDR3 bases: TGTGCCAGTAGAGACGGGGGCGGGAGGAGCACAGATACGCAGTATTTT. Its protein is CASRDGGGRSTDTQYF.

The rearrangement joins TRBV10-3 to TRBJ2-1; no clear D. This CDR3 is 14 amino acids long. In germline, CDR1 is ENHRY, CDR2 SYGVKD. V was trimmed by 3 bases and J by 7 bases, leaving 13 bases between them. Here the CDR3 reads CAISEPLDGNEQFF. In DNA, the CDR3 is TGTGCCATCAGTGAACCCCTCGATGGGAATGAGCAGTTCTTC.

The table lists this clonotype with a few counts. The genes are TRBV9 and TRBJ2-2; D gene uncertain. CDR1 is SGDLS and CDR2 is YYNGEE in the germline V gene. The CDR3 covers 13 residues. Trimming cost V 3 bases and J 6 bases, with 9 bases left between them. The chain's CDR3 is CASSGIVSGELFF. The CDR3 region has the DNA TGTGCCAGCAGCGGCATAGTGTCCGGGGAGCTGTTTTTT.

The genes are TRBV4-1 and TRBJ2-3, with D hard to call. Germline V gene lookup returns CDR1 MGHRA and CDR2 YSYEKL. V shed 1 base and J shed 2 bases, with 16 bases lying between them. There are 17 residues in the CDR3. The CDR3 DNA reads TGCGCCAGCAGCCAAGGGTTAGCCTCCTCCCCCACAGATACGCAGTATTTT. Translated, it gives CASSQGLASSPTDTQYF.

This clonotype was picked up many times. The CDR3 loop is CASSLTDYEQYF. The CDR3 bases are TGTGCCAGCAGCTTAACCGATTACGAGCAGTACTTC. V gene TRBV11-3 combines with J gene TRBJ2-7; D unclear. CDR1 is SGHNT, CDR2 YENEEA, per germline. This CDR3 has 12 residues. Trimming removed 2 bases at V and 4 bases at J, with 6 bases between.

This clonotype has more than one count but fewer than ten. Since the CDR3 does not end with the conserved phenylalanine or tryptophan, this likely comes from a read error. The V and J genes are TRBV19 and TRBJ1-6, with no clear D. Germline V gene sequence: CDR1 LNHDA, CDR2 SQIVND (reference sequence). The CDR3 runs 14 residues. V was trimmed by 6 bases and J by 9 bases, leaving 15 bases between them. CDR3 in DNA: TGTGCCAGTAGGGATAGCGCTCTTCCTTCACCCCTCCACCTT. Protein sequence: CASRDSALPSPLHL.

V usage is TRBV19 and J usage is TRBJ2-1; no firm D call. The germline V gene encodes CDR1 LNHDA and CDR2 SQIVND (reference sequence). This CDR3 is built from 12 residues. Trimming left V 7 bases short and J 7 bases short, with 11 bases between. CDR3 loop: CASNIWGNEQFF. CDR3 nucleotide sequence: TGTGCCAGTAACATTTGGGGTAATGAGCAGTTCTTC.

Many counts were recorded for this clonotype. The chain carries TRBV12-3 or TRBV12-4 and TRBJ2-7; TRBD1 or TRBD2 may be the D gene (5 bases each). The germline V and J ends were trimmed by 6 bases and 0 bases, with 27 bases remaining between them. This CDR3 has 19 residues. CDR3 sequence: CASRPFLRGVGDISYEQYF. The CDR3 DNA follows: TGTGCCAGCAGGCCCTTTTTAAGAGGGGTGGGGGATATCTCCTACGAGCAGTACTTC.

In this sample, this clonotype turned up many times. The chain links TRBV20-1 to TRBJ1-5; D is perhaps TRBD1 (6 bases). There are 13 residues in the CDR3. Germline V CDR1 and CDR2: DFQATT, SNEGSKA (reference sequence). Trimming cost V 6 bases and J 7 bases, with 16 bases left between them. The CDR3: CSALRGFGQPQHF. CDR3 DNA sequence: TGCAGTGCCCTCAGGGGATTCGGGCAGCCCCAGCATTTT.

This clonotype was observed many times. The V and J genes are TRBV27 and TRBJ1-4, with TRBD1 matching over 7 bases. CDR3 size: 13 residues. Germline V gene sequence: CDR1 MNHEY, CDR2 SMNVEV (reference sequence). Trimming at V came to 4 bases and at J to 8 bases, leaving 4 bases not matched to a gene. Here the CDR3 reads CASSSTGDEKLFF. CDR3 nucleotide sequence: TGTGCCAGCAGTTCAACAGGGGACGAAAAACTGTTTTTT.

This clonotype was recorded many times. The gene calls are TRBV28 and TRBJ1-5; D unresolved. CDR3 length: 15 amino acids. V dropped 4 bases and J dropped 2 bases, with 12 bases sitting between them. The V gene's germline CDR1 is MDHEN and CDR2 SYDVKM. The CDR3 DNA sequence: TGTGCCAGCAGTTCAAACGGGCTTCGCAATCAGCCCCAGCATTTT. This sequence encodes CASSSNGLRNQPQHF.

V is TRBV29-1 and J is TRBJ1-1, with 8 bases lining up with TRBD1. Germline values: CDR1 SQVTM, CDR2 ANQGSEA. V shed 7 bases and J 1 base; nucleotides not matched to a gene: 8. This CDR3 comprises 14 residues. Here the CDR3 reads CSARLQGENTEAFF. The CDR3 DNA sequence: TGCAGCGCCCGGCTACAGGGGGAGAACACTGAAGCTTTCTTT.

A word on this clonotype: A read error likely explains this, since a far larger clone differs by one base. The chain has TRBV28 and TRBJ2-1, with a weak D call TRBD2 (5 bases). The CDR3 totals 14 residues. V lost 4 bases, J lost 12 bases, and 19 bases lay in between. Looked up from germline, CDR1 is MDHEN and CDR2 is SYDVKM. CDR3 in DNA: TGTGCCAGCAGTTCGGGAACTGGGATTCCGATGCAGTTCTTC. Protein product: CASSSGTGIPMQFF.

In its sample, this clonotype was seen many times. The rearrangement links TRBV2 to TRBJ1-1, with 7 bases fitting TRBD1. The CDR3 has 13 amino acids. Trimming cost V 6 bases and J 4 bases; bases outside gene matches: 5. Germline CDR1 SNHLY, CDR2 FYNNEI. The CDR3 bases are TGTGCCAGCAGCGCAGACAGGGTCACTGAAGCTTTCTTT. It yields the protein CASSADRVTEAFF.

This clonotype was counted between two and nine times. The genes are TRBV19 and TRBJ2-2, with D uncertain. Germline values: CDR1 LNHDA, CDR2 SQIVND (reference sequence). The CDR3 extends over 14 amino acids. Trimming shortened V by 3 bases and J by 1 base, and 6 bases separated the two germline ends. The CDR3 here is CASSIVENTGELFF. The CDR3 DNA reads TGTGCCAGTAGTATTGTAGAGAACACCGGGGAGCTGTTTTTT. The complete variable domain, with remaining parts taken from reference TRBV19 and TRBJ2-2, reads DGGITQSPKYLFRKEGQNVTLSCEQNLNHDAMYWYRQDPGQGLRLIYYSQIVNDFQKGDIAEGYSVSREKKESFPLTVTSAQKNPTAFYLCASSIVENTGELFFGEGSRLTVL.

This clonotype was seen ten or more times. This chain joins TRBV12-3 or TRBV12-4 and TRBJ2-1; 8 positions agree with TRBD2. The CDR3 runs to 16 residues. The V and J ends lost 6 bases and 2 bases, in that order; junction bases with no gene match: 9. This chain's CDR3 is CASSPHTAGAYNEQFF. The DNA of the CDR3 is TGTGCCAGCAGCCCTCACACAGCGGGAGCCTACAATGAGCAGTTCTTC.

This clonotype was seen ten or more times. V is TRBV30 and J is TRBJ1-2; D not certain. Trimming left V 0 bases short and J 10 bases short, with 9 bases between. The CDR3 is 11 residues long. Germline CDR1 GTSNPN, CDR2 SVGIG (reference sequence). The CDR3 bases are TGTGCCTGGAGTGTATGGAACAACTACACCTTC. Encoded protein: CAWSVWNNYTF.

The CDR3 nucleotides are TGTGCCAGCAGACCTGTATCTAGCGGGAGATCCGGCGGGGAGCTGTTTTTT. As protein: CASRPVSSGRSGGELFF. The chain couples TRBV6-2 or TRBV6-3 to TRBJ2-2; TRBD2 aligns across 10 bases. This CDR3 comprises 17 residues. Germline lookup yields CDR1 MNHEY and CDR2 SVGEGT. With V trimmed by 6 bases and J by 7 bases, 14 bases remained unmatched.

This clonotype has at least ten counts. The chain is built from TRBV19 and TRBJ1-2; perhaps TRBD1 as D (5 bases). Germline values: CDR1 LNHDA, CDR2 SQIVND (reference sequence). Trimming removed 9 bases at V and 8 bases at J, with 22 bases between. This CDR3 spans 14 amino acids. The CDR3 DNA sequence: TGTGCCAGCAGGGACGGCCCCGCTATGGGGGGCTACACCTTC. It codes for CASRDGPAMGGYTF. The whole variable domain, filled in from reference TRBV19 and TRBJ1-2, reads DGGITQSPKYLFRKEGQNVTLSCEQNLNHDAMYWYRQDPGQGLRLIYYSQIVNDFQKGDIAEGYSVSREKKESFPLTVTSAQKNPTAFYLCASRDGPAMGGYTFGSGTRLTVV.

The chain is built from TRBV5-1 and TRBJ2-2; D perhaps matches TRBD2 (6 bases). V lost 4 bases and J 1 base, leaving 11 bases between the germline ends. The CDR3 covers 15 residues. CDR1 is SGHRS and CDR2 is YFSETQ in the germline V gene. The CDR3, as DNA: TGCGCCAGCAGCCTTAGCGGAAAGAACACCGGGGAGCTGTTTTTT. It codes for CASSLSGKNTGELFF. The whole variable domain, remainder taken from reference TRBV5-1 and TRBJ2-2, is KAGVTQTPRYLIKTRGQQVTLSCSPISGHRSVSWYQQTPGQGLQFLFEYFSETQRNKGNFPGRFSGRQFSNSRSEMNVSTLELGDSALYLCASSLSGKNTGELFFGEGSRLTVL.

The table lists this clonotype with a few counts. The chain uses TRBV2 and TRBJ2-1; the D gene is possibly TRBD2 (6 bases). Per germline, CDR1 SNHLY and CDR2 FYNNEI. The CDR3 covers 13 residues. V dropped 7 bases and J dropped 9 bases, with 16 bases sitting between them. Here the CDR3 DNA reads TGTGCCAGCAATGGGGGGAGTGTCGGTGAGCAGTTCTTC. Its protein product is CASNGGSVGEQFF. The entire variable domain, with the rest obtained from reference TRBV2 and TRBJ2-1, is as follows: EPEVTQTPSHQVTQMGQEVILRCVPISNHLYFYWYRQILGQKVEFLVSFYNNEISEKSEIFDDQFSVERPDGSNFTLKIRSTKLEDSAMYFCASNGGSVGEQFFGPGTRLTVL.

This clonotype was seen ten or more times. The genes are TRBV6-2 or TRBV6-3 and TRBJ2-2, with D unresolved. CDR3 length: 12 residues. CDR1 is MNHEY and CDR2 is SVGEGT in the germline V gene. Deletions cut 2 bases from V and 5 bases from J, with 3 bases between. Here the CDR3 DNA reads TGTGCCAGCAGTTACATAACCGGGGAGCTGTTTTTT. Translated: CASSYITGELFF.

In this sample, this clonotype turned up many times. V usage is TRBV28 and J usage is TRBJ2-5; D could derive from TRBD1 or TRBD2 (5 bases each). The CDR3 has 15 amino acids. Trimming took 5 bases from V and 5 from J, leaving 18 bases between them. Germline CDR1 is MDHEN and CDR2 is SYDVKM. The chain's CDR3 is CASSPTGARGETQYF. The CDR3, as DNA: TGTGCCAGCAGTCCCACCGGGGCACGGGGTGAGACCCAGTACTTC. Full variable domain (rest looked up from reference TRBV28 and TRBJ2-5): DVKVTQSSRYLVKRTGEKVFLECVQDMDHENMFWYRQDPGLGLRLIYFSYDVKMKEKGDIPEGYSVSREKKERFSLILESASTNQTSMYLCASSPTGARGETQYFGPGTRLLVL.